This is a list of T cell receptor beta chains from one sample in a study of blood T cell repertoires in COVID-19. Method: immunoSEQ multiplex PCR; TCRdb's copy keeps in-frame clones and lacks some. Of around 150,000 clones in the sample, 86% were seen once. Material: peripheral blood. These receptors all come from an older man with acute or convalescent COVID-19. The CDR3 runs from the conserved cysteine through the conserved F or W. Rows give clone size only sometimes, using once, few, many, or a class for an expanded clone.

v_call: TRBV6-5
j_call: TRBJ2-3
cdr3_length: 16
clone_size: few
cdr3_aa: CASSSLKREGPDTQYF

v_call: TRBV5-1
j_call: TRBJ2-3
cdr3_length: 15
clone_size: .
cdr3_aa: CASSVDSPDTDTQYF

v_call: TRBV5-4
j_call: TRBJ1-1
cdr3_length: 13
clone_size: .
cdr3_aa: CASSVQGGTEAFF

v_call: TRBV19
j_call: TRBJ2-2
cdr3_length: 15
clone_size: .
cdr3_aa: CASSSLGGNTGELFF

v_call: TRBV5-1
j_call: TRBJ2-5
cdr3_length: 15
clone_size: .
cdr3_aa: CASRRTSGFQETQYF

v_call: TRBV19
j_call: TRBJ2-3
cdr3_length: 11
clone_size: .
cdr3_aa: CASLEGATQYF

v_call: TRBV28
j_call: TRBJ2-2
cdr3_length: 18
clone_size: once
cdr3_aa: CASSSKLAGVANTGELFF

v_call: TRBV27
j_call: TRBJ1-4
cdr3_length: 17
clone_size: .
cdr3_aa: CASRIVRLRPTNEKLFF

v_call: TRBV7-2
j_call: TRBJ2-4
cdr3_length: 18
clone_size: few
cdr3_aa: CASSLYGTGDDSKNIQYF

v_call: TRBV19
j_call: TRBJ2-5
cdr3_length: 14
clone_size: .
cdr3_aa: CASSLVLLEETQYF

v_call: TRBV3-1/TRBV3-2
j_call: TRBJ2-1
cdr3_length: 15
clone_size: .
cdr3_aa: CASSQGTSSGNEQFF

v_call: TRBV6-5
j_call: TRBJ2-7
cdr3_length: 14
clone_size: .
cdr3_aa: CASSPDRGPYEQYF

v_call: TRBV4-2
j_call: TRBJ2-1
cdr3_length: 16
clone_size: once
cdr3_aa: CASSLIGTGGQNEQFF

v_call: TRBV19
j_call: TRBJ1-2
cdr3_length: 16
clone_size: .
cdr3_aa: CASSTGLDSSIYGYTF

v_call: TRBV7-6
j_call: TRBJ2-7
cdr3_length: 12
clone_size: few
cdr3_aa: CASSFRGREQYF

v_call: TRBV7-2
j_call: TRBJ2-3
cdr3_length: 15
clone_size: .
cdr3_aa: CASSLGLADTDTQYF

v_call: TRBV6-5
j_call: TRBJ1-4
cdr3_length: 14
clone_size: .
cdr3_aa: CASRRQERNEKLFF

v_call: TRBV7-2
j_call: TRBJ1-5
cdr3_length: 16
clone_size: few
cdr3_aa: CASSPTGGVSNQPQHF

v_call: TRBV12-3/TRBV12-4
j_call: TRBJ2-5
cdr3_length: 13
clone_size: few
cdr3_aa: CASSFSGGETQYF

v_call: TRBV28
j_call: TRBJ1-5
cdr3_length: 15
clone_size: few
cdr3_aa: CASSTTRQGNQPQHF

v_call: TRBV3-1/TRBV3-2
j_call: TRBJ2-1
cdr3_length: 15
clone_size: .
cdr3_aa: CASSQDTLANNEQFF

v_call: TRBV19
j_call: TRBJ2-5
cdr3_length: 16
clone_size: .
cdr3_aa: CASSALTSGSGETQYF

v_call: TRBV11-3
j_call: TRBJ2-7
cdr3_length: 14
clone_size: .
cdr3_aa: CASSFTGRPSEQYF

v_call: TRBV5-6
j_call: TRBJ2-5
cdr3_length: 14
clone_size: .
cdr3_aa: CASSRPGLVETQYF

v_call: TRBV15
j_call: TRBJ2-3
cdr3_length: 16
clone_size: .
cdr3_aa: CATSPGTSVGTDTQYF

v_call: TRBV15
j_call: TRBJ2-3
cdr3_length: 15
clone_size: .
cdr3_aa: CATSRDLRHEDTQYF

v_call: TRBV28
j_call: TRBJ2-7
cdr3_length: 15
clone_size: .
cdr3_aa: CASSPPGQGSYEQYF

v_call: TRBV6-2/TRBV6-3
j_call: TRBJ2-1
cdr3_length: 18
clone_size: .
cdr3_aa: CASSSLAGGRIDYNEQFF

v_call: TRBV5-4
j_call: TRBJ2-5
cdr3_length: 13
clone_size: .
cdr3_aa: CASSLVGGETQYF

v_call: TRBV29-1
j_call: TRBJ2-1
cdr3_length: 13
clone_size: once
cdr3_aa: CSSGTSGGNEQFF

v_call: TRBV19
j_call: TRBJ2-7
cdr3_length: 16
clone_size: once
cdr3_aa: CASSSWGSSGSYEQYF

v_call: TRBV23-1
j_call: TRBJ2-3
cdr3_length: 15
clone_size: .
cdr3_aa: CASSQGAGMADTQYF

v_call: TRBV24-1
j_call: TRBJ2-5
cdr3_length: 13
clone_size: .
cdr3_aa: CATSGTDKETQYF

v_call: TRBV29-1
j_call: TRBJ2-7
cdr3_length: 14
clone_size: .
cdr3_aa: CSVGGGTTSYEQYF

v_call: TRBV7-2
j_call: TRBJ2-7
cdr3_length: 16
clone_size: .
cdr3_aa: CASSGPTGGSSYEQYF

v_call: TRBV3-1/TRBV3-2
j_call: TRBJ2-1
cdr3_length: 15
clone_size: .
cdr3_aa: CASSLESGRLDEQFF

v_call: TRBV9
j_call: TRBJ2-1
cdr3_length: 15
clone_size: .
cdr3_aa: CASSALAGGNNEQFF

v_call: TRBV3-1/TRBV3-2
j_call: TRBJ2-3
cdr3_length: 16
clone_size: .
cdr3_aa: CASSQERLAGADTQYF

v_call: TRBV11-1
j_call: TRBJ2-7
cdr3_length: 13
clone_size: .
cdr3_aa: CASSFTGVLEQYF